A single sample gave rise to the 9 T cell receptor beta chains below, sequenced in a study of blood T cell repertoires in COVID-19. Measured with immunoSEQ multiplex PCR; TCRdb has only the in-frame clones, and not every one. The table lists over 200,000 clones, under 90% of them singletons. The sample was peripheral blood. The receptors stem from a woman aged 80 or older with active or convalescent COVID-19.

The chain links TRBV12-2 to TRBJ1-3; TRBD1 is the table's D call, not checked against the DNA. TRBV12-2 corresponds to a pseudogene. The CDR3 loop spans 18 amino acids. The CDR3, as DNA: TGTGCAAGTCCGCCCCAACTAAACACAGGGGCCAGGGGTTTCACCATATATTTT. Translation: CASPPQLNTGARGFTIYF.

J is TRBJ2-1 and V is TRBV9; tentatively, D is TRBD2 (5 bases). Trimming left V 1 base short and J 4 bases short, with 9 bases between. In germline, CDR1 is SGDLS, CDR2 YYNGEE. This CDR3 has 14 amino acids. This CDR3 is CASSVSGPYNEQFF. DNA for the CDR3: TGTGCCAGCAGCGTAAGCGGACCATACAATGAGCAGTTCTTC.

This clone was seen a few times. The genes are TRBV7-6 and TRBJ2-7, with D possibly TRBD1 on 6 matching bases. V was shortened by 5 bases and J by 6 bases, with 8 bases between the two germline ends. The V gene's germline CDR1 is SGHVS and CDR2 FNYEAQ. CDR3 length: 11 residues. CDR3 in amino acids: CASSTGSEQYF. In DNA, the CDR3 is TGTGCCAGCAGCACAGGGTCCGAGCAGTACTTC.

This chain uses TRBV14 with TRBJ2-7; 7 bases agree with TRBD1. The ends lost 2 bases at V and 7 bases at J; junction bases unmatched: 14. Germline assignment: CDR1 SGHDN and CDR2 FVKESK. The CDR3 is 16 amino acids. This chain's CDR3 is CASSQLSGQPLGEQYF. The CDR3 nucleotides are TGTGCCAGCAGCCAACTTTCGGGACAGCCCTTAGGTGAGCAGTACTTC. Using reference TRBV14 and TRBJ2-7 for the parts outside the CDR3, the full variable domain is EAGVTQFPSHSVIEKGQTVTLRCDPISGHDNLYWYRRVMGKEIKFLLHFVKESKQDESGMPNNRFLAERTGGTYSTLKVQPAELEDSGVYFCASSQLSGQPLGEQYFGPGTRLTVT.

The chain couples TRBV3-1 (or the pseudogene TRBV3-2) to TRBJ1-2, with D uncertain. This CDR3 contains 13 residues. Trimming took off 6 bases at V and 5 bases at J, with 13 bases between the two ends. Germline CDR1 reads LGHDT; CDR2 reads YNNKEL (reference sequence). The CDR3 coding sequence is TGTGCCAGCAGACATAAATCAGGATATGGCTACACCTTC. Translation: CASRHKSGYGYTF.

This clone is a singleton in its sample. The CDR3 sequence: CASRRLAGGSDTQYF. CDR3 DNA: TGTGCCAGCAGACGACTAGCGGGGGGATCAGATACGCAGTATTTT. The chain is built from TRBV11-2 and TRBJ2-3; 13 nucleotides match TRBD2. CDR1 and CDR2 from the germline V gene are SGHAT and FQNNGV. V shed 6 bases and J 4 bases; nucleotides not matched to a gene: 4. The CDR3 runs 15 residues.

The genes are TRBV27 and TRBJ2-4; no firm D call. CDR3 length: 16 amino acids. Deletions cut 2 bases from V and 6 bases from J, with 17 bases between. CDR1 MNHEY and CDR2 SMNVEV come from the germline V gene (reference sequence). The CDR3 bases are TGTGCCAGCAGTTTACCACGGTACTCCGGGTTAAACATTCAGTACTTC. Protein sequence: CASSLPRYSGLNIQYF.

This sequence joins TRBV2 and TRBJ2-1; weak D call: TRBD1 (6 bases). Germline V gene data show CDR1 as SNHLY and CDR2 as FYNNEI. The CDR3 is 12 amino acids. V lost 6 bases to trimming and J lost 10 bases, with 13 bases between them. The CDR3 is CASSDPQGEQFF. CDR3 in DNA: TGTGCCAGCAGCGATCCCCAGGGGGAGCAGTTCTTC.

The chain is built from TRBV16 and TRBJ2-5; 7 nucleotides line up with TRBD2. CDR3 length equals 15 residues. The V gene end was trimmed by 4 bases and the J gene end by 6 bases; junction bases not matched to a gene: 11. Germline CDR1 and CDR2: KGHSY and FQNENV. The CDR3: CASSPPGGRRKTQYF. DNA for the CDR3: TGTGCCAGCAGCCCCCCCGGGGGGAGGAGAAAGACCCAGTACTTC.